The sequence of this T cell receptor (beta chain) was determined in a study of cytomegalovirus exposure and HLA in healthy donors. Background on the study: The 95 to 150 validation repertoires used a platform that matched the one used for the approximately 620 first-cohort repertoires, as a later analysis reported.

The donors were members of the validation cohort, which comprised 120 subjects and was separate from the first cohort of 666 subjects. This clone has just one count. The data were produced by immunoSEQ multiplex PCR, yet TCRdb's version contains in-frame clones alone and is incomplete. Of over 110,000 clones listed, around nine tenths are singletons. The sequenced sample was PBMCs. The sequence was obtained from a man between 18 and 35 years old in good health and CMV-seropositive.

Written as DNA, the CDR3 is TGTGCCAGCATGTCCGTTCAAGAGACCCAGTACTTC. It specifies CASMSVQETQYF. This rearrangement joins TRBV6-5 to TRBJ2-5, with unresolved D. The V end lost 7 bases, the J end lost 2 bases, and 8 bases lay between the germline ends. This CDR3 is 12 amino acids long. Germline-derived CDR1 and CDR2 are MNHEY and SVGAGI.